The 13 T cell receptor beta chains below all came from one sample that was sequenced in a study of blood T cells in healthy people across ages. The use of a sample-barcoded 5' primer and a J-beta primer mix characterized a second PCR of roughly 6 to 11 cycles. One entry per CDR3 protein results from TCRdb running MiXCR on the 5' RACE reads. The sample includes 1 million to 1.2 million distinct CDR3 sequences, more than 30% of them seen just once. Source material: blood. These receptors all come from a man between 18 and 35 years old in good health.

This clonotype was seen a handful of times. The chain is built from TRBV5-1 and TRBJ1-2; D is ambiguous. Germline assignment: CDR1 SGHRS and CDR2 YFSETQ. The CDR3 consists of 15 residues. V lost 0 bases and J lost 1, with 10 bases in between. The CDR3 loop is CASSLVGLGNYGYTF. The CDR3 bases are TGCGCCAGCAGCTTGGTGGGGTTGGGTAACTATGGCTACACCTTC.

The J gene is TRBJ1-1, the V gene TRBV28; no definite D call. Germline V gene sequence: CDR1 MDHEN, CDR2 SYDVKM. CDR3 size: 14 residues. V was cut by 6 bases and J by 5 bases, with 16 bases left in between. The CDR3: CASSPPPGGTEAFF. The DNA for the CDR3 is TGTGCCAGCAGCCCCCCTCCGGGAGGAACTGAAGCTTTCTTT.

CDR3 sequence: CASSEGGWETQYF. Written as DNA, the CDR3 is TGTGCCAGCAGTGAGGGGGGGTGGGAAACGCAGTATTTT. The chain is built from TRBV25-1 and TRBJ2-3; 7 nucleotides match TRBD2. CDR1 and CDR2 from the germline V gene are MGHDK and SYGVNS. The CDR3 runs 13 residues. V was pared by 3 bases and J by 9 bases, with 6 bases of the junction left unmatched.

The chain carries TRBV5-1 and TRBJ1-6, with 10 bases matching TRBD1. With V trimmed by 4 bases and J by 10 bases, 11 bases remained unmatched. The CDR3 totals 16 residues. Germline V gene sequence: CDR1 SGHRS, CDR2 YFSETQ. CDR3 residues: CASSPSPGQGNSPLHF. The DNA for the CDR3 is TGCGCCAGCAGCCCCTCGCCGGGACAGGGGAACTCACCCCTCCACTTT. Using reference TRBV5-1 and TRBJ1-6 for the parts outside the CDR3, the full variable domain is KAGVTQTPRYLIKTRGQQVTLSCSPISGHRSVSWYQQTPGQGLQFLFEYFSETQRNKGNFPGRFSGRQFSNSRSEMNVSTLELGDSALYLCASSPSPGQGNSPLHFGNGTRLTVT.

CDR3 sequence: CASSFWGPGELFF. The CDR3 DNA reads as TGTGCCAGCAGTTTTTGGGGCCCCGGGGAGCTGTTTTTT. The rearrangement joins TRBV12-3 or TRBV12-4 to TRBJ2-2; D might be TRBD1 (5 bases). V lost 3 bases, J lost 6 bases, and 8 bases lay in between. This CDR3 comprises 13 residues.

This rearrangement joins TRBV4-2 to TRBJ1-6; D perhaps matches TRBD1 (5 bases). Germline V gene data show CDR1 as LGHNA and CDR2 as YNFKEQ. The CDR3 spans 15 residues. V was cut by 1 base and J by 7 bases, with 11 bases left in between. CDR3 region: CASSQGLEGNSPLHF. The CDR3 DNA follows: TGTGCCAGCAGCCAAGGCTTGGAGGGGAATTCACCCCTCCACTTT.

This clonotype was counted ten times or more. The chain employs TRBV20-1 and TRBJ1-1; D not resolved. CDR3 size: 11 residues. Germline CDR1 reads DFQATT; CDR2 reads SNEGSKA (reference sequence). CDR3 residues: CRPTVNTEAFF. For the CDR3, the DNA is TGCAGACCGACCGTGAACACTGAAGCTTTCTTT.

This clonotype was observed a handful of times. This chain connects TRBV12-5 to TRBJ2-1; D is perhaps TRBD1 (6 bases). Trimming took 6 bases from V and 0 from J, leaving 15 bases between them. The CDR3 contains 16 residues. From germline, CDR1 is LGHNT and CDR2 FRNRAP. CDR3 coding DNA: TGTGCTAGTGGCCCGCCCCAGGGGAGCTCCTACAATGAGCAGTTCTTC. It is translated as CASGPPQGSSYNEQFF.

In its sample, this clonotype was seen a few times. The J gene is TRBJ1-2, the V gene TRBV29-1; no firm D call. The germline V and J ends were trimmed by 0 bases and 5 bases, with 13 bases remaining between them. The V gene's germline CDR1 is SQVTM and CDR2 ANQGSEA. CDR3 size: 14 residues. The DNA for the CDR3 is TGCAGCGTTGAAGATCGGGTTCTCCCTTATGGCTACACCTTC. Protein sequence: CSVEDRVLPYGYTF.

The CDR3 loop reads CASSTTGHQPQHF. For the CDR3, the DNA is TGTGCCAGCAGTACGACAGGTCATCAGCCCCAGCATTTT. The chain couples TRBV27 to TRBJ1-5; D perhaps matches TRBD1 (6 bases). The V gene's germline CDR1 is MNHEY and CDR2 SMNVEV (reference sequence). V lost 5 bases and J lost 5, with 10 bases in between. This CDR3 spans 13 amino acids.

The genes are TRBV5-1 and TRBJ2-5; D remains unclear. Germline V gene lookup returns CDR1 SGHRS and CDR2 YFSETQ. V was clipped by 3 bases and J by 2 bases, with 14 bases between them. This CDR3 comprises 15 residues. CDR3 loop: CASSSDVAPQETQYF. DNA of the CDR3: TGCGCCAGCAGCTCGGACGTGGCACCTCAAGAGACCCAGTACTTC.

The chain couples TRBV20-1 to TRBJ1-2, with D possibly being TRBD1 (5 bases). The germline V gene has CDR1 DFQATT and CDR2 SNEGSKA (reference sequence). The length of the CDR3 is 12 residues. Trimming removed 4 bases from V and 8 bases from J, with 14 bases in between. The CDR3 loop reads CSATKGVVGYTF. The CDR3 DNA is TGCAGTGCTACCAAAGGGGTGGTAGGCTACACCTTC.

The rearrangement links TRBV6-6 to TRBJ2-5; 7 bases match TRBD2. The CDR3 is 15 amino acids. Unmatched junction bases numbered 12, after V lost 5 bases and J lost 6 bases. Germline V gene data show CDR1 as MNHNY and CDR2 as SVGAGI (reference sequence). CDR3 region: CASSLTGGSGKTQYF. CDR3 sequence (DNA): TGTGCCAGCAGTCTAACGGGGGGTTCAGGAAAGACCCAGTACTTC.